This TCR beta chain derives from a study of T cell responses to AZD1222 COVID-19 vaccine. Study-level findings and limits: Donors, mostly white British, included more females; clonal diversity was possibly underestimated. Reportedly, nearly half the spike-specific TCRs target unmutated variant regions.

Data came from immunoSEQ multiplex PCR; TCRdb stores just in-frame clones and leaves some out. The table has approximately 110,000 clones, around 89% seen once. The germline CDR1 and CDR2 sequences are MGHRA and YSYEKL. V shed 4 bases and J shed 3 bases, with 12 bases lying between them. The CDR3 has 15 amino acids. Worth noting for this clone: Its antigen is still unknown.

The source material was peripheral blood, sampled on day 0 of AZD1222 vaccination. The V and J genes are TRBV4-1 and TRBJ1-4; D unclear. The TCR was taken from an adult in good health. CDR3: CASSLSGRANEKLFF. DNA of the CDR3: TGCGCCAGCAGCCTTTCCGGGAGGGCTAATGAAAAACTGTTTTTT.